The entry below gives a single T cell receptor beta chain sequence along with its context. It lacks a known antigen. No much larger clone is present one base from it, and per-base qualities are unavailable. Library preparation employed the immunoSEQ multiplex PCR assay. A mixture of 60 forward primers for TCR Vbeta segments and 13 reverse primers for TCR Jbeta segments was used in the multiplex PCR. Amplification of the CDR3 region of rearranged TCR beta genes was performed with a multiplex PCR assay on genomic DNA. Amplified TCR beta libraries were sequenced as 87-base-pair reads on the Illumina HiSeq System. Under the source paper's analysis protocol: In a later analysis, roughly 80 million unique TCR beta chains were counted across the roughly 700 repertoires, and roughly 11 million of these chains were shared by at least two donors. A nearest-neighbor algorithm error-corrected the raw reads and collapsed the reads into unique sequences, merging closely related sequences to remove PCR and sequencing errors. V, D and J gene segments were assigned by aligning CDR3 sequences to IMGT reference sequences. Each retained sequence needed at least a six-nucleotide match to both a V gene segment and a J gene segment. A rearrangement was called productive if the CDR3 had no stop codons and remained in frame with V and J, and every other rearrangement was called non-productive. Following IMGT convention, CDR3 was defined as the stretch from the second conserved V-encoded cysteine to the conserved J-encoded phenylalanine. The earlier analysis of about 560 of the donors excluded any sequence lacking an unambiguous match to a single V gene segment. In an earlier analysis of around 590 of the donors, a V segment was called functional when productive rearrangements were above 56.7%, and segregating when the standard deviation between donors exceeded 5%. A statistical classification framework was developed to diagnose cytomegalovirus status using the catalog of TCR beta chain sequences. V and J gene assignment, in a later analysis, came from comparing TCR nucleotide sequences with IMGT/GENE-DB human TR gene sequences. A later analysis assigned CDR3 sequences and most-parsimonious VDJ recombination scenarios with the TCRdist pipeline. In a later analysis, every TCR beta chain was defined by the combination of its CDR3 amino acid sequence and its V-gene family, and reads without a unique V-gene family were dropped. A later analysis removed several hundred highly shared, low-generation-probability nucleotide sequences to deal with suspected cross-contamination and a sequencing artifact. A later analysis calculated a clonal expansion index for each public chain from normalized within-repertoire ranks of inferred template counts. In a later analysis, generation probabilities were computed with a VDJ recombination model fitted to out-of-frame rearrangements, and the resulting probabilities were checked against IGoR. Hypergeometric tests were used in a later analysis to score TCR-TCR, TCR-HLA and TCR-CMV co-occurrence, with a repertoire-size bias correction applied to the TCR pairs. False discovery rates were estimated in a later analysis by permuting HLA or CMV assignments 20 times. In a later analysis, co-occurring TCRs were grouped with DBSCAN, and TCRdist sequence similarity was added when clustering was performed within HLA-allele-positive subsets. Repertoires with fewer than 30,000 or more than 120,000 public chains were left out of co-occurrence clustering, as were a few repertoires with anomalous nucleotide sharing. Imported from immuneACCESS, the table was reduced by TCRdb to in-frame sequences with V and J called. These copies leave out some clones; in studies compared against another copy, an unresolved V gene accounts for under half, and the cause of the remainder is not known. V and J calls and clone size are copied from that table; D and trimming were computed from the DNA. The sample table holds around 110,000 clones, of which around 75% were seen once. The ten top clones hold 2.5% to 3.5% of the sample.

The cohort consisted of 600 or so healthy bone marrow donors. All cohort members were sampled while nominally healthy, although unrecorded immune exposures were likely present. The donor was CMV seropositive and was included in the group of 300 or so seropositive cohort members. Every donor gave a peripheral blood sample, and the peripheral blood mononuclear cells from that sample were used for TCR beta sequencing. The Qiagen DNeasy Blood Extraction Kit was used to extract genomic DNA from the blood cell samples. The data are from a study of cytomegalovirus exposure and HLA in healthy donors (dated by TCRdb to the late 2010s). Background for the entire study: According to an earlier analysis of 550 to 750 of the donors, 200 million or so T cells yielded 90 million to 140 million unique TCR beta sequences and less than 300 Gb of sequence data. The study was designed to test whether signatures of past pathogen exposure could be identified by cataloging public T cell receptors. Every repertoire in the discovery cohort had been generated on one and the same sequencing platform. Donor age, sex, ethnicity and CMV serostatus were compiled alongside the repertoire data. To study patterns of TCR occurrence, a later analysis re-analyzed previously published TCR beta repertoires from 700 or so donors and added high-resolution HLA genotyping. Several DR-DQ haplotypes were handled as single units for association and clustering, since linkage in the cohort was strong. A later genetic analysis took genome-wide SNP genotypes for 398 of the 666 donors and used that subset as a discovery cohort. HLA typing included class I and class II loci at four-digit resolution. High-throughput TCR immunosequencing, statistical association of individual TCRs with disease status, and machine learning were combined to predict cytomegalovirus infection status. Among approximately 370 genotyped donors of the cohort, an average of roughly 230,000 unique TCR beta nucleotide sequences was sequenced per donor, of which about 19% were non-productive. To decide whether each TCR beta V gene segment behaved as functional or pseudogenic, an earlier analysis of 587 of the donors relied on high-throughput TCR beta sequencing. Rather than drawing on any new phenotypic data, the later analysis identified candidate immune exposures from TCR beta sequences and the way those sequences occurred across donors. The number of typed donors differed by locus: roughly 629-630 for A, B, C, DRB1 and DQB1; 522 for DQA1; some 590 for DPA1; and some 430 for DPB1. Along with the roughly 670-subject first cohort, a separate validation cohort of around 120 different subjects was used. The T cell repertoires of some 700 subjects were profiled by immunosequencing and related to cytomegalovirus serostatus. An early release covering 550 to 650 HLA-typed donors comprised 250 to 350 gigabases of sequencing data and tens of millions of unique TCR sequences. Among the approximately 420 genotyped donors, approximately 82% belonged to the genetic ancestry cluster associated with self-reported Caucasian donors.

From the cysteine through the phenylalanine, the CDR3 covers 12 amino acids. Of the read, only the CDR3 DNA is kept; its 36 bases are in frame from base 1. The germline V gene supplies CDR1 SQVTM and CDR2 ANQGSEA. After removal of 0 bases from V and 5 bases from J, the junction retains 1 base not matched to a gene. Broad study findings and their caveats: A further reported finding was that TCR beta sequences accurately predicted the HLA-A and HLA-B alleles for most subjects in the first cohort. At a false discovery rate of 0.05, a later analysis linked 15,000 to 20,000 TCR beta sequences to specific HLA alleles. The classifier was reported to diagnose cytomegalovirus status with high specificity and sensitivity in both the original cohort and the validation cohort. Compared with equally common non-associated chains, HLA-associated TCR beta chains in a later analysis were more clonally expanded and had lower generation probabilities. In a later genetic analysis, fewer N-insertions in productive TCRs were reported among donors in an Asian-associated ancestry cluster than the approximately 670-donor mean. Roughly uniform sequencing depth across donors was assumed in presence/absence analyses, although this assumption may not hold. The 87-base-pair reads could not distinguish some IMGT-functional V segments, including TRBV6-2 and TRBV6-3, so those segments were excluded. A later analysis found that TCR association rates varied across HLA loci, with DRB1 alleles showing the most associated TCRs and HLA-C alleles the fewest. Only TCR beta chains were sequenced in this cohort, and the absence of alpha or paired-chain data limited detectable features. The authors suggested that the approach could potentially be extended to other disease states and immunological phenotypes. Because counts were too low, under 20 rarely observed V segments, including chromosome 9 orphons, were left out of the earlier analysis of over 550 of the donors. When HLA alleles, especially DR and DQ, strongly co-occurred, attributing TCR associations to individual alleles was difficult. A later genetic analysis associated a missense DCLRE1C variant with V-gene and J-gene trimming of TCR beta chains, and an independent cohort replicated the association. HLA typing was unavailable for some donors at each locus, so association tests used only the typed subset. Most TCR sequences were seen in very few donors, while some public TCRs were found in many individuals. The only immune exposure information available for the cohort was CMV serostatus. A later analysis found that most CMV-associated TCR beta chains appeared HLA-restricted, with HLA associations seemingly driven largely by CMV exposure. Linkage disequilibrium might explain the correlated functional status among segregating V segments, but an unknown experimental factor could not be ruled out. A few of the identified cytomegalovirus-associated TCR beta chains were confirmed in vitro to be specific for cytomegalovirus antigens. The study listed 150 to 200 TCR beta chains as associated with cytomegalovirus. A cluster of highly shared sequence variants was judged likely to represent a technical artifact of the sequencing pipeline. A later analysis reported that several top co-occurrence clusters appeared linked to parvovirus B19, influenza, CMV and Epstein-Barr virus. In an earlier analysis of some 500 of the donors, most TCR beta V segments were observed in productive rearrangements about 87% or about 30% of the time, broadly matching IMGT annotations.

The specimen was PBMCs. The sequence is built from TRBV29-1 and TRBJ2-7; 7 middle bases align to TRBD1. The sequence derives from a male donor in good health and CMV-seropositive. CDR3 loop: CSVEDQGDEQYF. The DNA is TGCAGCGTTGAAGATCAGGGGGACGAGCAGTACTTC.